This TCR beta chain is drawn from a study of cytomegalovirus exposure and HLA in healthy donors. Across the study: Among the roughly 400 genotyped donors, less than 85% were placed in the Caucasian-associated ancestry cluster.

V was pared by 5 bases and J by 1 base, with 12 bases between. The CDR3 length is 15 residues. Germline V gene sequence: CDR1 SEHNR, CDR2 FQNEAQ (reference sequence). The PCR contained 60 Vbeta and 13 Jbeta primers. TCRdb's table, derived via immunoSEQ multiplex PCR, lists solely in-frame clones and lacks some. Of 100,000 or so clones in the sample, around 74% are singletons; the top ten hold roughly 8.6%. The sequencing input was PBMCs. This receptor was identified in a woman aged 40 to 55 in good health and CMV-seropositive. The chain couples TRBV7-9 to TRBJ2-4; no reliable D call. The CDR3 DNA is TGTGCCAGCAGCGCTGGCTTTAAGGCCAAAAACATTCAGTACTTC. This gives the protein CASSAGFKAKNIQYF.